Described below is a single T cell receptor beta chain sequence and its context. Its target is not known. This entry comes from a study of vaccination effects on CD4 cells after COVID-19. Study-wide findings and caveats: Few convalescent patients and no early post-infection timepoints were included in the study.

At the end of about ten days of culture, CD4+ T cells were isolated. Negative nucleocapsid antibody tests before and after vaccination confirmed no previous SARS-CoV-2 infection. Repertoires were generated with immunoSEQ multiplex PCR, while TCRdb's copy carries only in-frame clones and drops some. The profile shows 40,000 or so clones, approximately 74% of them singletons. CDR1 is KGHSH, CDR2 LQKENI, per germline. Trimming removed 6 bases at V and 6 bases at J, with 17 bases between. The CDR3 has 14 residues. This clonotype was sampled from a human donor who received a COVID-19 vaccine. This chain joins TRBV18 and TRBJ1-1; D is uncertain. The starting material was CD4+ T cells from PBMCs cultured without peptide, obtained before COVID-19 vaccination. The CDR3 DNA reads as TGTGCCAGCTCCCGGACCGGGGAGCGGGCTGAAGCTTTCTTT. It translates to CASSRTGERAEAFF.